The T cell receptor (beta chain) described here comes from a study of spatial heterogeneity in lung cancer. Study-level background: Samples were donated by 72 untreated early-stage non-small cell lung cancer patients. Available follow-up PBMC samples were sequenced, at a median of roughly two years post-resection. Broader study findings: Resection blood, more than follow-up blood, showed ubiquitous expanded tumor TCRs.

This clonotype was recorded at least ten times. No antigen is known for it. V was trimmed by 4 bases and J by 1 base, leaving 7 bases between them. This CDR3 contains 13 residues. Time point meaning: blood at routine non-recurrence follow-up after resection. One entry per CDR3 protein results from TCRdb running MiXCR on the 5' RACE reads. The repertoire holds tens of thousands of distinct CDR3 sequences, with 8% to 10% as singletons. This clonotype was obtained from a male donor with early-stage non-small cell lung cancer. The V gene is TRBV12-3 or TRBV12-4, the J gene TRBJ1-1, with D uncertain. The sample consisted of PBMCs, taken at follow-up. CDR3 amino acids: CASSSRQNTEAFF. As DNA, the CDR3 is TGTGCCAGCAGTTCCAGACAGAACACTGAAGCTTTCTTT.